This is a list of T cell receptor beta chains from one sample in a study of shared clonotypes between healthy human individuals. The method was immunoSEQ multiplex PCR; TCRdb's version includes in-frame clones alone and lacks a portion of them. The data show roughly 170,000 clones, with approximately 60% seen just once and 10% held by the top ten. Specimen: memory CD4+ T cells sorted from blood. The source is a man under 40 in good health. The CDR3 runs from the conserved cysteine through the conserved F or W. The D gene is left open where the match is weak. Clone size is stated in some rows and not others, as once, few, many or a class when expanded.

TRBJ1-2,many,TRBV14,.,TGTGCCAGCAGCCAAGGGGGAAACTATGGCTACACCTTC,CASSQGGNYGYTF
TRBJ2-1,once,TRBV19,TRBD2,TGTGCCAGTAGTCCCGGGACTAGCTCCTACAATGAGCAGTTCTTC,CASSPGTSSYNEQFF
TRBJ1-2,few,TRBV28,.,TGTGCCAGCAGTTTGGTCAGGACAAGCTATGGAGGCTACACCTTC,CASSLVRTSYGGYTF
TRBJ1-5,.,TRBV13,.,TGTGCCAGCACCTTGGGGAGCAATCAGCCCCAGCATTTT,CASTLGSNQPQHF
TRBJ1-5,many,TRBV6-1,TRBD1,TGTGCCAGCAGTGAAGTAAGGAAGGGACAGCCCAGCAATCAGCCCCAGCATTTT,CASSEVRKGQPSNQPQHF
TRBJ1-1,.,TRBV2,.,TGTGCCAGCAGTGCCGGCCTGAACACTGAAGCTTTCTTT,CASSAGLNTEAFF
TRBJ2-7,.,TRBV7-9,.,TGTGCCAGCAGCTTATTAGCCAGCTCCTACGAGCAGTACTTC,CASSLLASSYEQYF
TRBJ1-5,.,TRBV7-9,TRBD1,TGTGCCAGCAGCAAAGGGACAGGGGGCAATCAGCCCCAGCATTTT,CASSKGTGGNQPQHF
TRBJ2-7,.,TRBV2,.,TGTGCCAGCAGTGACGTCGGCAGGGTGGCCTACGAGCAGTACTTC,CASSDVGRVAYEQYF
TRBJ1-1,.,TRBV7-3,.,TGTGCCAGCAGCTTATCAGAATACACTGAAGCTTTCTTT,CASSLSEYTEAFF
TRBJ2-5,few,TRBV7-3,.,TGTGCCAGCAGCTTGGGGTCTGAGGAGACCCAGTACTTC,CASSLGSEETQYF
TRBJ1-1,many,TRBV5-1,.,TGCGCCAGCAGCAGCGTGATAGGGGGTAACACTGAAGCTTTCTTT,CASSSVIGGNTEAFF
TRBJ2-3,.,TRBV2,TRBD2,TGTGCCAGCAGTGCACTAGCGGGAGCGGCAGATACGCAGTATTTT,CASSALAGAADTQYF
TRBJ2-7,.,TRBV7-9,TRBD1,TGTGCCAGCAGCTCCCGGACAGGGAATTCCTACGAGCAGTACTTC,CASSSRTGNSYEQYF
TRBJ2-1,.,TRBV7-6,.,TGTGCCAGCAGCTTAGATAGGCACAATGAGCAGTTCTTC,CASSLDRHNEQFF
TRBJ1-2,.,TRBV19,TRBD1,TGTGCCAGTACCCCGGGACAGGGCGGTTACACCTTC,CASTPGQGGYTF
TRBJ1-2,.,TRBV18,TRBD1,TGTGCCAGCTCACCGTCCCGGGACAGGGTTGATGGCTACACCTTC,CASSPSRDRVDGYTF
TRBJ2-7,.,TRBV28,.,TGTGCCAGCAGTTTATCCCCCCGCGAGCAGTACTTC,CASSLSPREQYF
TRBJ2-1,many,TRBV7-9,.,TGTGCCAGCAGCTTAGCCACAGCATGGCCAGAGCAGTTCTTC,CASSLATAWPEQFF
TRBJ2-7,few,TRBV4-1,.,TGCGCCAGCAGCCAAGATGGACCCTCCCCCCTCTACGAGCAGTACTTC,CASSQDGPSPLYEQYF
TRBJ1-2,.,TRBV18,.,TGTGCCAGCTCAGTTACCGGGACGGACAAAGATGGCTACACCTTC,CASSVTGTDKDGYTF
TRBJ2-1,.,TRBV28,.,TGTGCCAGCAGTTTGGGGAGCTCCTACAATGAGCAGTTCTTC,CASSLGSSYNEQFF
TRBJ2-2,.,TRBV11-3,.,TGTGCCAGCACCCCCCCTTACTCTGACACCGGGGAGCTGTTTTTT,CASTPPYSDTGELFF
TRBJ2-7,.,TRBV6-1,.,TGTGCCAGCACTCGGACGCAAAACTACGAGCAGTACTTC,CASTRTQNYEQYF
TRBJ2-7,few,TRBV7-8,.,TGTGCCAGCAGCTTAGGAGGTATTTACGAGCAGTACTTC,CASSLGGIYEQYF
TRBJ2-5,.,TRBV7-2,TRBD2,TGTGCCAGCAGCTTAGCCCCAGCGGGAGGGCAGGAGACCCAGTACTTC,CASSLAPAGGQETQYF
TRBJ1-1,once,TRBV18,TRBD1,TGTGCCAGCTCACCTGGGTTGACAGGGGAAGCTTTCTTT,CASSPGLTGEAFF
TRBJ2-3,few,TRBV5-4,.,TGTGCCAGCAGCTTGTGGAAGGGGGATACGCAGTATTTT,CASSLWKGDTQYF
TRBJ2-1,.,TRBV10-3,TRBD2,TGTGCCATCAGCGAGGGTACTAGCGGGAGGCAGGGTGAGCAGTTCTTC,CAISEGTSGRQGEQFF
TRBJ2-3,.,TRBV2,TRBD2,TGTGCCAGCAGTCCCACCGGACTAGCGGGAGCCTCAGATACGCAGTATTTT,CASSPTGLAGASDTQYF
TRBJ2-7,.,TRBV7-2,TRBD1,TGTGCCAGCAGCGTCTCGGGACAGGAGTCCTACGAGCAGTACTTC,CASSVSGQESYEQYF
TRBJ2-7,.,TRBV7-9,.,TGTGCCAGCAGCAGAAGTGAGGGGGCCTACGAGCAGTACTTC,CASSRSEGAYEQYF
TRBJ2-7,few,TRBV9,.,TGTGCCAGCAGCGTGACAGGAAATTCCTACGAGCAGTACTTC,CASSVTGNSYEQYF
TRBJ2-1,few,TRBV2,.,TGTGCCAGCAACCCACTAGTGGGGTACAATGAGCAGTTCTTC,CASNPLVGYNEQFF
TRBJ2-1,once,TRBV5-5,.,TGTGCCAGCAGCCCAGTACAGCGAAACAATGAGCAGTTCTTC,CASSPVQRNNEQFF
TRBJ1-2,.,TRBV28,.,TGTGCCAGCAGTTGGGGGGGAGGGATGGACTATGGCTACACCTTC,CASSWGGGMDYGYTF
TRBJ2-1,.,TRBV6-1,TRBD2,TGTGCCAGTGTTAGCGGGAGGGCGGAGGGTGAGCAGTTCTTC,CASVSGRAEGEQFF
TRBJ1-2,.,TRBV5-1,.,TGCGCCAGCAGCCTCGACGGAGGCTATGGCTACACCTTC,CASSLDGGYGYTF
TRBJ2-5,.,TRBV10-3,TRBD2,TGTGCCATCAGTGAGGGACCCGGGAGGGCCCTCGGAGAGACCCAGTACTTC,CAISEGPGRALGETQYF
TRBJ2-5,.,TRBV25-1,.,TGTGCCAGCACAGGGCAAGAGACCCAGTACTTC,CASTGQETQYF
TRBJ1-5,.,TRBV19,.,TGTGCCAGTAGTATACAGGCTAGACAGCCCCAGCATTTT,CASSIQARQPQHF